Each of the 16 T cell receptor beta chains below was sequenced from the same sample in a study of T cell repertoires in cytomegalovirus infection (dated by TCRdb to 2018 to 2020). TCRdb lists the instrument as Illumina HiSeq 1500. TCRdb passed the public sequencing reads through fastp at Q25 and MiXCR, retaining productive beta sequences. Entries that share a CDR3 protein sequence are merged under the most common genes and DNA. For this sample the table gives 600,000 to 800,000 distinct CDR3 sequences, of which approximately 25% were detected only once. The ten largest account for less than 9.5% of the sample. Sequenced material: CD8+ T cells from PBMCs. These receptors all stem from a human donor in good health (CMV status not recorded). Some clones in this sample may be carry-over from other donors' samples.

The genes are TRBV29-1 and TRBJ1-2; 7 bases align to TRBD1. CDR3 length: 12 residues. V lost 6 bases, J lost 4 bases, and 5 bases stayed unmatched. Germline V CDR1 and CDR2: SQVTM, ANQGSEA. CDR3 sequence: CSVQGQPYGYTF. Written as DNA, the CDR3 is TGCAGCGTCCAGGGACAGCCCTATGGCTACACCTTC. The variable domain in full, with the rest retrieved from reference TRBV29-1 and TRBJ1-2, is SAVISQKPSRDICQRGTSLTIQCQVDSQVTMMFWYRQQPGQSLTLIATANQGSEATYESGFVIDKFPISRPNLTFSTLTVSNMSPEDSSIYLCSVQGQPYGYTFGSGTRLTVV.

V and J are TRBV19 and TRBJ1-2; no definite D call. The CDR3 sequence is 12 residues long. V lost 9 bases to trimming and J lost 7 bases, with 15 bases between them. From germline, CDR1 is LNHDA and CDR2 SQIVND (reference sequence). The CDR3 DNA reads TGTGCCAGCGGGAGCTCCCGGGCTGGCTACACCTTC. It specifies CASGSSRAGYTF.

The V and J genes are TRBV10-3 and TRBJ1-2; D gene uncertain. V was clipped by 0 bases and J by 5 bases, with 13 bases between them. This CDR3 is 15 amino acids long. CDR1 and CDR2 from the germline V gene are ENHRY and SYGVKD. CDR3 bases: TGTGCCATCAGTGAGTCGAAGTCAGGTCCATATGGCTACACCTTC. Amino acids: CAISESKSGPYGYTF.

This clonotype came up many times. The chain has TRBV7-2 and TRBJ2-1, with 8 bases matching TRBD2. V dropped 10 bases and J dropped 0; count of bases not matched to a gene: 5. Germline V gene data show CDR1 as SGHTA and CDR2 as FQGNSA. The CDR3 contains 14 residues. The CDR3 here is CAIRAGASYNEQFF. The CDR3 DNA follows: TGTGCCATTCGAGCGGGGGCCTCCTACAATGAGCAGTTCTTC. Full variable domain (missing parts from reference TRBV7-2 and TRBJ2-1): GAGVSQSPSNKVTEKGKDVELRCDPISGHTALYWYRQSLGQGLEFLIYFQGNSAPDKSGLPSDRFSAERTGGSVSTLTIQRTQQEDSAVYLCAIRAGASYNEQFFGPGTRLTVL.

This clonotype has only a few counts. V and J are TRBV20-1 and TRBJ2-1; D unresolved. Germline CDR1 is DFQATT and CDR2 is SNEGSKA (reference sequence). V lost 2 bases, J lost 2 bases, and 13 bases lay in between. This CDR3 is built from 15 residues. The CDR3 DNA reads as TGCAGTGCTAGACCAGCAAAGGGCACCTACAATGAGCAGTTCTTC. Translation: CSARPAKGTYNEQFF.

The V and J genes are TRBV7-8 and TRBJ1-1; D is ambiguous. The germline V gene encodes CDR1 SGHVS and CDR2 FQNEAQ. The length of the CDR3 is 15 residues. The V gene lost 1 base and the J gene lost 0 bases, with 9 bases spanning the gap. Written as DNA, the CDR3 is TGTGCCAGCAGCTTAGATGTCCGCTTGAACACTGAAGCTTTCTTT. Protein product: CASSLDVRLNTEAFF.

This clonotype appeared a few times. This chain joins TRBV2 and TRBJ2-5; a possible D gene is TRBD1 (6 bases). Germline V lookup: CDR1 SNHLY, CDR2 FYNNEI. V shed 7 bases and J shed 3 bases, with 15 bases lying between them. This CDR3 region has 14 residues. The CDR3 DNA reads as TGTGCCAGCAATGGACAGTTCGGGGAAGAGACCCAGTACTTC. It codes for CASNGQFGEETQYF.

The chain joins TRBV14 to TRBJ1-3; D is perhaps TRBD1 (5 bases). The CDR3 runs to 15 residues. The germline V gene has CDR1 SGHDN and CDR2 FVKESK. Deletions cut 0 bases from V and 4 bases from J, with 10 bases between. CDR3 loop: CASSQDPGLGNTIYF. The CDR3 DNA is TGTGCCAGCAGCCAAGATCCGGGGCTAGGAAACACCATATATTTT. Based on the CDR3 plus reference TRBV14 and TRBJ1-3, the full variable domain is EAGVTQFPSHSVIEKGQTVTLRCDPISGHDNLYWYRRVMGKEIKFLLHFVKESKQDESGMPNNRFLAERTGGTYSTLKVQPAELEDSGVYFCASSQDPGLGNTIYFGEGSWLTVV.

The gene calls are TRBV14 and TRBJ2-5, with 7 bases matching TRBD2. V was clipped by 0 bases and J by 2 bases; unmatched bases: 9. Germline CDR1 reads SGHDN; CDR2 reads FVKESK. This CDR3 region has 17 residues. CDR3 sequence (DNA): TGTGCCAGCAGCCAAGATCTAGGGCTAGCGGCGCAAGAGACCCAGTACTTC. This gives the protein CASSQDLGLAAQETQYF.

The rearrangement joins TRBV13 to TRBJ1-5, with 8 bases that match TRBD1. Trimming took 5 bases from V and 4 from J; bases not matched to a gene: 4. The CDR3 is 14 residues long. Germline-derived CDR1 and CDR2 are PRHDT and FYEKMQ (reference sequence). DNA of the CDR3: TGTGCCAGCAGCCGGACAGGGTTTAATCAGCCCCAGCATTTT. Its protein is CASSRTGFNQPQHF. The whole variable domain, filled in from reference TRBV13 and TRBJ1-5, reads AAGVIQSPRHLIKEKRETATLKCYPIPRHDTVYWYQQGPGQDPQFLISFYEKMQSDKGSIPDRFSAQQFSDYHSELNMSSLELGDSALYFCASSRTGFNQPQHFGDGTRLSIL.

This clonotype was observed a handful of times. J is TRBJ2-3 and V is TRBV7-9, with 8 bases aligning to TRBD1. With V trimmed by 5 bases and J by 3 bases, 7 bases remained unmatched. Per germline, CDR1 SEHNR and CDR2 FQNEAQ (reference sequence). The CDR3 totals 15 residues. The CDR3 DNA follows: TGTGCCAGCAGCCGGACAGGGCGAAGTACAGATACGCAGTATTTT. Amino acids: CASSRTGRSTDTQYF.

V is TRBV29-1 and J is TRBJ1-2; D is uncertain. The CDR3 is made up of 11 amino acids. Trimming took off 4 bases at V and 3 bases at J, with 6 bases between the two ends. In germline, CDR1 is SQVTM, CDR2 ANQGSEA. For the CDR3, the DNA is TGCAGCGTTGGGGTTGACTATGGCTACACCTTC. It specifies CSVGVDYGYTF.

The rearrangement uses TRBV13 and TRBJ1-2; D call uncertain. The CDR3 contains 14 residues. CDR1 and CDR2 (germline): PRHDT, FYEKMQ (reference sequence). V was pared by 5 bases and J by 5 bases, with 15 bases between. The CDR3 loop reads CASSPERQLYGYTF. CDR3 bases: TGTGCCAGCAGCCCTGAAAGGCAGCTTTATGGCTACACCTTC.

The count of this clonotype is one. CDR3 in amino acids: CSVGVEDGSYGYTF. The CDR3 DNA reads as TGCAGCGTTGGGGTGGAGGACGGATCCTATGGCTACACCTTC. The V and J genes are TRBV29-1 and TRBJ1-2; unclear D gene. The CDR3 covers 14 residues. The V and J ends lost 4 bases and 4 bases respectively, with 16 bases between them. Germline CDR1 reads SQVTM; CDR2 reads ANQGSEA.

A remark on this clonotype: A read error may explain this, as a much larger clone is one base away. The chain links TRBV7-8 to TRBJ1-3, with D unresolved. The length of the CDR3 is 18 residues. CDR1 and CDR2 from the germline V gene are SGHVS and FQNEAQ. CDR3 coding DNA: TGTGTCAGCAGCTGGGAATCTGAGGAAAGCAGCTCTGGAAACACCATATATTTT. Translating gives CVSSWESEESSSGNTIYF.

V gene TRBV7-2 combines with J gene TRBJ1-1; the D gene is possibly TRBD1 (6 bases). V shed 2 bases and J shed 6 bases, with 16 bases lying between them. From germline, CDR1 is SGHTA and CDR2 FQGNSA. The CDR3 covers 15 residues. The CDR3 DNA reads TGTGCCAGCAGCTTACGCGGGGGGCTGATGGCTGAAGCTTTCTTT. Encoded protein: CASSLRGGLMAEAFF.